Listed below are T cell receptor beta chains from one sample, sequenced in a study of shared T cell receptors in the human thymus. Only in-frame clones appear in the TCRdb table, and some are missing; sequencing was by immunoSEQ multiplex PCR. The data contain 700,000 or so clones, 70% to 90% of them singletons. These data were likewise used in another study, on human thymus T cells.

Sequencing was carried out using thymocytes. These TCRs come from a girl under three years old with a congenital heart defect. Both conserved end residues are part of each CDR3. D genes are given only for firm matches. A clone size is listed for some rows: how often the clone was seen (once, few, many), or a class if it is expanded.

TRBV11-2,TRBJ2-3,-,-,CASSLVEFPGGDTQYF,TGTGCCAGCAGCTTAGTGGAGTTTCCAGGAGGGGATACGCAGTATTTT
TRBV19,TRBJ2-2,-,TRBD1,CASSMAGGVRMGQTGELFF,TGTGCCAGTAGTATGGCAGGGGGCGTTCGGATGGGACAGACCGGGGAGCTGTTTTTT
TRBV9,TRBJ1-3,-,TRBD1,CASSVEDREGNTIYF,TGTGCCAGCAGCGTAGAGGACAGGGAAGGAAACACCATATATTTT
TRBV13,TRBJ2-7,-,TRBD1,CASSFQGQVSYEQYF,TGTGCCAGCAGCTTCCAGGGACAGGTATCCTACGAGCAGTACTTC
TRBV6-5,TRBJ1-2,-,TRBD1,CASSQHKGQYYGYTF,TGTGCCAGCAGTCAGCATAAGGGACAGTACTATGGCTACACCTTC
TRBV28,TRBJ2-1,-,TRBD2,CASNEGEKAGGIHNEQFF,TGTGCCAGCAACGAGGGTGAAAAAGCGGGGGGGATCCACAATGAGCAGTTCTTC
TRBV2,TRBJ2-6,-,-,CASSEALPRTRVGGNSGANVLTF,TGTGCCAGCAGTGAAGCGCTACCAAGAACTAGGGTAGGGGGAAATTCTGGGGCCAACGTCCTGACTTTC
TRBV28,TRBJ1-5,-,TRBD1,CASSFLSWDRGNIVGTGGRQPQHF,TGTGCCAGCAGTTTTTTGTCTTGGGACAGAGGTAACATTGTGGGGACAGGGGGACGTCAGCCCCAGCATTTT
TRBV29-1,TRBJ2-1,-,-,CSVKLESSYNEQFF,TGCAGCGTTAAGCTTGAGAGCTCCTACAATGAGCAGTTCTTC
TRBV5-6,TRBJ2-3,few,-,CASSLPRAPHFGHTDTQYF,TGTGCCAGCAGCTTACCCAGGGCCCCACACTTTGGCCACACAGATACGCAGTATTTT
TRBV27,TRBJ1-1,-,-,CASSSRGTGNTEAFF,TGTGCCAGCAGTTCCAGAGGCACAGGGAACACTGAAGCTTTCTTT
TRBV10-2,TRBJ2-4,once,TRBD1,CASSESARDRVRRNAKNIQYF,TGCGCCAGCAGTGAGTCGGCGAGGGACAGGGTGCGAAGGAACGCCAAAAACATTCAGTACTTC
TRBV7-3,TRBJ1-2,-,TRBD1,CASSPYSKPGQGFYGYTF,TGTGCCAGCAGTCCTTATTCTAAACCGGGACAGGGCTTCTATGGCTACACCTTC
TRBV7-9,TRBJ1-3,-,-,CASSPTSGRRGNTIYF,TGTGCCAGCAGCCCTACCTCGGGAAGGAGGGGAAACACCATATATTTT
TRBV11-2,TRBJ1-2,-,-,CASSLAPAWRGGGYTF,TGTGCCAGCAGCTTAGCCCCGGCTTGGAGGGGAGGTGGCTACACCTTC
TRBV6-1,TRBJ1-6,-,TRBD1,CASSEDDRENNNSPLHF,TGTGCCAGCAGTGAAGACGACAGGGAAAACAATAATTCACCCCTCCACTTT
TRBV4-1,TRBJ1-2,few,TRBD1,CASSQGWDRGPYPNYGYTF,TGCGCCAGCAGCCAAGGGTGGGACAGGGGGCCTTATCCTAACTATGGCTACACCTTC
TRBV18,TRBJ1-1,-,-,CASSPTARGNWDTEAFF,TGTGCCAGCTCACCAACGGCCCGGGGGAACTGGGACACTGAAGCTTTCTTT
TRBV5-6,TRBJ2-7,-,-,CASSFRTFTYEQYF,TGTGCCAGCAGCTTTAGGACATTTACCTACGAGCAGTACTTC
TRBV2,TRBJ1-2,-,TRBD1,CASRTGQGGGRSYGYTF,TGTGCCAGCAGGACCGGACAGGGAGGGGGGAGGTCCTATGGCTACACCTTC
TRBV5-1,TRBJ1-2,once,-,CASSFLLSNYGYTF,TGCGCCAGCAGCTTCCTACTATCAAACTATGGCTACACCTTC
TRBV21-1,TRBJ1-4,-,-,CASSSRQTNEKLFF,TGTGCCAGCAGCAGCCGACAGACTAATGAAAAACTGTTTTTT
TRBV6-6,TRBJ1-2,-,TRBD1,CASSYDRGPNGYTF,TGTGCCAGCAGTTACGACAGGGGCCCCAATGGCTACACCTTC
TRBV27,TRBJ2-3,once,-,CASSLPPGLPYTQYF,TGTGCCAGCAGTCTCCCCCCTGGACTACCTTATACGCAGTATTTT
TRBV7-9,TRBJ2-7,-,-,CASTDSVSYEQYF,TGTGCCAGCACTGACAGTGTATCCTACGAGCAGTACTTC
TRBV30,TRBJ1-5,-,TRBD1,CAWSIQGNQPQHF,TGTGCCTGGAGTATACAGGGGAATCAGCCCCAGCATTTT
TRBV5-1,TRBJ1-1,-,-,CASTSRDTLGTEAFF,TGCGCCAGCACCAGCAGGGACACGCTGGGTACTGAAGCTTTCTTT
TRBV29-1,TRBJ2-2,-,-,CSVSMRHPNTGELFF,TGCAGCGTGTCTATGAGGCACCCGAACACCGGGGAGCTGTTTTTT
TRBV10-3,TRBJ2-2,once,-,CAIAETGWGEAGGGNGELFF,TGTGCCATCGCTGAGACAGGGTGGGGCGAAGCGGGCGGTGGAAACGGGGAGCTGTTTTTT
TRBV6-5,TRBJ1-1,once,TRBD1,CASSSWPGQGRTEAFF,TGTGCCAGCAGTTCTTGGCCGGGACAGGGCCGCACTGAAGCTTTCTTT
TRBV10-1,TRBJ1-6,-,-,CASSADSHDSPLHF,TGCGCCAGCAGTGCGGACAGTCACGATTCACCCCTCCACTTT
TRBV28,TRBJ2-7,-,TRBD2,CASSFFPERDFSDEQYF,TGTGCCAGCAGTTTCTTTCCCGAGCGGGACTTTAGCGACGAGCAGTACTTC
TRBV19,TRBJ1-3,-,-,CASTKQDRSGNTIYF,TGTGCCAGTACTAAACAGGACCGCTCTGGAAACACCATATATTTT
TRBV28,TRBJ2-7,-,TRBD1,CASSLGQGALEQYF,TGTGCCAGCAGTTTGGGACAGGGGGCGTTGGAGCAGTACTTC
TRBV4-1,TRBJ1-4,-,-,CASSQVLGEKLFF,TGCGCCAGCAGCCAAGTGCTGGGCGAAAAACTGTTTTTT
TRBV5-1,TRBJ2-7,-,TRBD1,CASSLMTVRDRANKSSYEQYF,TGCGCCAGCAGCTTAATGACTGTCCGGGACAGGGCGAACAAAAGCTCCTACGAGCAGTACTTC
TRBV27,TRBJ2-4,-,TRBD1,CASSPDRGSRKNIQYF,TGTGCCAGCAGTCCCGACAGGGGGTCGAGAAAAAACATTCAGTACTTC
TRBV5-8,TRBJ1-1,-,TRBD1,CASSLDGGTGALPNTEAFF,TGTGCCAGCAGCTTGGATGGGGGGACAGGTGCCCTCCCGAACACTGAAGCTTTCTTT
TRBV5-1,TRBJ2-7,-,TRBD2,CASSLGYSGGEYEQYF,TGCGCCAGCAGCTTGGGATATAGCGGGGGGGAATACGAGCAGTACTTC
TRBV4-2,TRBJ2-3,-,-,CASSPPSRGTDTQYF,TGTGCCAGCAGCCCCCCCTCGCGTGGCACAGATACGCAGTATTTT
TRBV25-1,TRBJ1-2,-,-,CASRGGRLDYGYTF,TGTGCCAGCAGGGGGGGGCGCCTCGACTATGGCTACACCTTC
TRBV19,TRBJ1-5,-,TRBD1,CASSIGTAAREGDQPQHF,TGTGCCAGTAGTATCGGGACAGCCGCAAGGGAAGGAGATCAGCCCCAGCATTTT
TRBV15,TRBJ1-6,once,-,CATSSFYSSSYNSPLHF,TGTGCCACCAGCAGCTTCTACAGTAGCTCCTATAATTCACCCCTCCACTTT
TRBV14,TRBJ2-7,-,TRBD1,CASSLDRGLREQYF,TGTGCCAGCAGCCTGGACAGGGGCCTCAGGGAGCAGTACTTC
TRBV6-4,TRBJ1-5,few,-,CASSKRPGGNQPQHF,TGTGCCAGCAGTAAAAGGCCCGGGGGCAATCAGCCCCAGCATTTT
TRBV10-3,TRBJ2-1,-,TRBD2,CATGLADFYNEQFF,TGTGCCACAGGACTAGCGGACTTTTACAATGAGCAGTTCTTC
TRBV4-1,TRBJ1-1,once,-,CASSHPTDTEAFF,TGCGCCAGCAGCCATCCGACAGACACTGAAGCTTTCTTT